A selection of T cell receptor beta chains follows, all from one sample in a study of T-cell memory formation after mild COVID-19. In TCRdb, the 5' RACE reads were re-called with MiXCR into one record per CDR3 protein. The repertoire holds about 110,000 distinct CDR3 sequences, 18% seen once, with 5% to 6.5% in the top ten. The specimen was PBMCs or a T cell subset sorted from them (not recorded which). These TCRs come from a young man who had mild COVID-19 (a few samples of this study predate the infection). Cell type and time point are not known. CDR3s leave out the opening cysteine and the closing phenylalanine or tryptophan.

TRBV7-8 | ASSLGREWAQY
TRBV7-2 | ASRPPGTRGSPLH
TRBV27 | ASSLTWTGQTQY
TRBV12-3/TRBV12-4 | ASSLAVEGAQY
TRBV18 | ASSPGAEYEQY
TRBV20-1 | SAGRDSGTALRGY
TRBV4-2 | ASSPLAGPPGDTQY
TRBV24-1 | ATSEGGEAKNIQY
TRBV5-1 | ASSRSLSGAGTGELF
TRBV5-1 | ASGRPTGGRPNIAGYT
TRBV12-3/TRBV12-4 | ASSLVSADTQY
TRBV7-8 | ASSRPGTFETQY
TRBV20-1 | SAHDGAGTDTQY
TRBV5-1 | ASSLEGAQPQH
TRBV11-2 | ASSFHTLSRNEQF
TRBV5-5 | ASSQDILSNQPQH
TRBV5-6 | ASSLEDLNEQF
TRBV12-3/TRBV12-4 | ASSWAGRSPLH
TRBV12-3/TRBV12-4 | ASSPQGRAGELF
TRBV5-1 | ASSPLVRVETQY
TRBV6-5 | ASSRGTSGGRTDTQY
TRBV5-6 | ASSPPPTGLANYGYT
TRBV24-1 | ATSDFRISYGYT
TRBV5-1 | ASSPSFSGVTDTQY